The sequence of this TCR beta chain was determined in a study of blood T cell repertoires in COVID-19. For the study at large: PBMCs, B-cell-depleted T cells, or T cells were the source of the cDNA or gDNA that made up the material.

Trimming removed 6 bases at V and 5 bases at J, with 8 bases between. This CDR3 has 11 residues. A few counts support this clone. Sequencing was performed with immunoSEQ multiplex PCR; in TCRdb, only in-frame clones are kept and a portion is missing. The sample yields 99,000 or so clones, just over 85% seen once. The chain employs TRBV12-3 or TRBV12-4 and TRBJ2-7; possible D gene TRBD1, 6 bases. This clonotype was obtained from a woman aged 55 to 70 in a cohort sampled during active or convalescent COVID-19. Specimen: peripheral blood. Here the CDR3 reads CASSTGNEQYF. The CDR3 DNA follows: TGTGCCAGCAGCACAGGGAACGAGCAGTACTTC.